This TCR beta chain emerged from a study of long-term antiretroviral therapy in people with HIV. Sequencing used immunoSEQ v3.0 at survey level. Samples were sequenced targeting about 35,000-50,000 T-cell genomes each. The table came from immunoSEQ multiplex PCR; TCRdb's copy has only in-frame clones and leaves some out. The repertoire includes 20,000 to 25,000 clones, 76% of them detected once, and roughly 10% sits in the top ten. Until DNA extraction, the samples held between roughly 1-10 million cryopreserved PBMC. The CDR3 length is 15 residues. Trimming at V came to 0 bases and at J to 6 bases, leaving 6 bases not matched to a gene. Germline V lookup: CDR1 SGHRS, CDR2 YFSETQ.

The sequence was obtained from a woman in her thirties or forties with HIV. Sequencing used unsorted PBMCs, obtained 1.1 years before starting antiretroviral therapy. The chain uses TRBV5-1 and TRBJ2-1; 7 bases line up with TRBD2. As DNA, the CDR3 is TGCGCCAGCAGCTTGGCGGGAGGCCCGTTCAATGAGCAGTTCTTC. It yields the protein CASSLAGGPFNEQFF.